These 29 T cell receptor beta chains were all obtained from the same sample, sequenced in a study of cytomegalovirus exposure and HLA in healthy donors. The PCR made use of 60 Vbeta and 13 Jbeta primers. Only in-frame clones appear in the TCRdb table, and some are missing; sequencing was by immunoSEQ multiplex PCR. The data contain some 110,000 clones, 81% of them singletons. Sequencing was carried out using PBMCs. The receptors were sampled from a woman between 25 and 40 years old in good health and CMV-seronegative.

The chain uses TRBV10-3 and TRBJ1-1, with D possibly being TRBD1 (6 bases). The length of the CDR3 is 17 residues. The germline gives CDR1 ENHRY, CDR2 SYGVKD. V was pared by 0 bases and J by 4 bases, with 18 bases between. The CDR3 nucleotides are TGTGCCATCAGTGAGTCTGGGGTCAACAGGGAGAGCACTGAAGCTTTCTTT. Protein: CAISESGVNRESTEAFF.

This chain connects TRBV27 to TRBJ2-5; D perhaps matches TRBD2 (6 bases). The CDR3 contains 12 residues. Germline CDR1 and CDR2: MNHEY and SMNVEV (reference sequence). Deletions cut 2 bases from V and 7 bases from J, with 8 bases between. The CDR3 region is CASSLTGVTQYF. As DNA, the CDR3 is TGTGCCAGCAGTTTAACGGGGGTGACCCAGTACTTC.

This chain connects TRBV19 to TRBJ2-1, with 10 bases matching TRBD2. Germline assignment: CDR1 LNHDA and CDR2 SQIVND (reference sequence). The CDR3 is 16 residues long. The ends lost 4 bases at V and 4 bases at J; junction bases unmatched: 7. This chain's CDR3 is CASSTLAGVMYNEQFF. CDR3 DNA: TGTGCCAGTAGTACTCTAGCGGGAGTAATGTACAATGAGCAGTTCTTC.

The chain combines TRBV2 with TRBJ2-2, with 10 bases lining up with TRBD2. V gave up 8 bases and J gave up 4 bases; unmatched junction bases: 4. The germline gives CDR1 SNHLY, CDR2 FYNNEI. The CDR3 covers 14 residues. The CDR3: CASGLAGGTGELFF. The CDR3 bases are TGTGCCAGCGGCTTAGCGGGAGGCACCGGGGAGCTGTTTTTT. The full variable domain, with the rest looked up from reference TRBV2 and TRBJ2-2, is EPEVTQTPSHQVTQMGQEVILRCVPISNHLYFYWYRQILGQKVEFLVSFYNNEISEKSEIFDDQFSVERPDGSNFTLKIRSTKLEDSAMYFCASGLAGGTGELFFGEGSRLTVL.

CDR3 in amino acids: CASSSYGQGTIHEQYF. CDR3 DNA: TGTGCCAGCAGTTCCTATGGACAGGGAACTATCCACGAGCAGTACTTC. The chain joins TRBV28 to TRBJ2-7; 8 bases align to TRBD1. CDR3 length equals 16 residues. Germline values: CDR1 MDHEN, CDR2 SYDVKM. With 4 bases clipped from V and 5 bases from J, the junction kept 13 bases outside the gene matches.

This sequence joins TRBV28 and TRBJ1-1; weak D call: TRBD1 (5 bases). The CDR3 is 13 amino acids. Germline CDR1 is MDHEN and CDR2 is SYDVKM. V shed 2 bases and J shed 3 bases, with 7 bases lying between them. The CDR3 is CASSLGGDTEAFF. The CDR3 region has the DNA TGTGCCAGCAGTTTAGGAGGGGACACTGAAGCTTTCTTT.

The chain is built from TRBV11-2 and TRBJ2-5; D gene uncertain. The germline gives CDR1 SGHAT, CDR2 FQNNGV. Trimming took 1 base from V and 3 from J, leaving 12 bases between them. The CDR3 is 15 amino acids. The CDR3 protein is CASSLGQVTEETQYF. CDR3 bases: TGTGCCAGCAGCTTAGGCCAGGTCACAGAAGAGACCCAGTACTTC.

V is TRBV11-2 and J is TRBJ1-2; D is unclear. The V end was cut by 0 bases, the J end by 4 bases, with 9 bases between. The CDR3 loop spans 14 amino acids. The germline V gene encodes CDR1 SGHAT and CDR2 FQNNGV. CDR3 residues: CASSLDGYSYGYTF. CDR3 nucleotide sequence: TGTGCCAGCAGCTTAGATGGGTACAGCTATGGCTACACCTTC.

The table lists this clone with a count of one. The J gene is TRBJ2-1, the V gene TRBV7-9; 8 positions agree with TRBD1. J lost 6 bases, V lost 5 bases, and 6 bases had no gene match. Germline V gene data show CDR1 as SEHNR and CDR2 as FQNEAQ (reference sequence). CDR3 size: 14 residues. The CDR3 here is CASSINTGGNEQFF. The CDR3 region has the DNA TGTGCCAGCAGCATAAATACAGGGGGCAATGAGCAGTTCTTC. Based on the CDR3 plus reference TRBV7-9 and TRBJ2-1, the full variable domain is DTGVSQNPRHKITKRGQNVTFRCDPISEHNRLYWYRQTLGQGPEFLTYFQNEAQLEKSRLLSDRFSAERPKGSFSTLEIQRTEQGDSAMYLCASSINTGGNEQFFGPGTRLTVL.

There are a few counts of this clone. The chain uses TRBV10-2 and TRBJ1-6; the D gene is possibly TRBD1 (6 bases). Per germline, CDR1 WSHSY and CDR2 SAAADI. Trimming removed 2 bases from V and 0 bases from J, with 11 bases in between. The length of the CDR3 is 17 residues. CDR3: CASSEQGPSSYNSPLHF. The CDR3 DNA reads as TGCGCCAGCAGTGAGCAGGGGCCGAGCTCCTATAATTCACCCCTCCACTTT.

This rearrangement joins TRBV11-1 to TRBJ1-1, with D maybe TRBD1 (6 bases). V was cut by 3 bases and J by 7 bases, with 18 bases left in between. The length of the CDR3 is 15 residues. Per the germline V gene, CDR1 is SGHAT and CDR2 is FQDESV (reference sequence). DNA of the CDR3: TGTGCCAGCAGCTTTTGGGACACCGGGGGGGGTGAAGCTTTCTTT. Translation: CASSFWDTGGGEAFF.

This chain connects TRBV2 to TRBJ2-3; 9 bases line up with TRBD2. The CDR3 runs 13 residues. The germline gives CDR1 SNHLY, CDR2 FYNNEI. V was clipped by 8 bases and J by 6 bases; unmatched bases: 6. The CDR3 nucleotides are TGTGCCAGCGCCAGAGGACTAGCGGATACGCAGTATTTT. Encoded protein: CASARGLADTQYF.

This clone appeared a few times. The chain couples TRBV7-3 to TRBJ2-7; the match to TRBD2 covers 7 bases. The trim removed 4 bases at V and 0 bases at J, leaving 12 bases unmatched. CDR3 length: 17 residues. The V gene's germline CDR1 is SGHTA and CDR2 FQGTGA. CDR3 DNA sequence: TGTGCCAGCAGCTCCCCCCCGCGCGGGGGACTCTCCTACGAGCAGTACTTC. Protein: CASSSPPRGGLSYEQYF.

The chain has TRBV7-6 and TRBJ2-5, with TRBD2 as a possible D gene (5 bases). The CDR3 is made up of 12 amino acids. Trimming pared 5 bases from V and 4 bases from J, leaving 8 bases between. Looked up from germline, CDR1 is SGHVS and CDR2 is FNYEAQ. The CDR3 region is CASSPRGETQYF. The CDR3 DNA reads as TGTGCCAGCAGCCCCCGGGGAGAGACCCAGTACTTC.

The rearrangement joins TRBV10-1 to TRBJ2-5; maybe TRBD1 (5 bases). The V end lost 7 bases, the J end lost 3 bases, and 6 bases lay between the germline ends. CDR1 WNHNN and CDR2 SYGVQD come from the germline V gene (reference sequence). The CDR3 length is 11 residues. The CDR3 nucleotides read TGCGCCAGCAAGGGGAAAGAGACCCAGTACTTC. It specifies CASKGKETQYF.

The CDR3 sequence is CASSRGTGGNQPQHF. The DNA of the CDR3 is TGTGCCAGCAGTCGGGGGACAGGGGGCAATCAGCCCCAGCATTTT. The chain recombines TRBV28 with TRBJ1-5, with 10 nucleotides matching TRBD1. The trim removed 5 bases at V and 2 bases at J, leaving 3 bases unmatched. In germline, CDR1 is MDHEN, CDR2 SYDVKM. There are 15 residues in the CDR3.

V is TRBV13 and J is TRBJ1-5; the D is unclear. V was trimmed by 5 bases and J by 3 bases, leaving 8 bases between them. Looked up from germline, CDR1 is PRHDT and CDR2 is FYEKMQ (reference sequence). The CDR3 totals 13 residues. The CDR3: CASSIGDNQPQHF. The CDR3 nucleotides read TGTGCCAGCAGCATTGGAGACAATCAGCCCCAGCATTTT.

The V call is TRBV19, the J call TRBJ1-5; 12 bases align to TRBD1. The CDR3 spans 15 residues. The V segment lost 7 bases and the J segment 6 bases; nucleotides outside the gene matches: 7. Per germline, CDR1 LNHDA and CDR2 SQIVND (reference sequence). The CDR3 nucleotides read TGTGCCAGTACTCCGGGACAGGGGGCTTCTCAGCCCCAGCATTTT. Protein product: CASTPGQGASQPQHF.

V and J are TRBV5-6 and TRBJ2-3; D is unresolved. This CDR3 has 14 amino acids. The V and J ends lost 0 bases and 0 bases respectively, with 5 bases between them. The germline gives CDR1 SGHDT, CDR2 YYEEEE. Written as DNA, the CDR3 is TGTGCCAGCAGCTTGGCCACTAGCACAGATACGCAGTATTTT. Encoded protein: CASSLATSTDTQYF.

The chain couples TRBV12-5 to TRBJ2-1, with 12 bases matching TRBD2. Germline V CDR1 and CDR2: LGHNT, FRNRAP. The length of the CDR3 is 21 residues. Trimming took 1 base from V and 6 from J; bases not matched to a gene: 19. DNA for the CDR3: TGTGCTAGTGGTTTGGCTTGGGGAGGGACTAGCGGGCCGCCCGACGGCAATGAGCAGTTCTTC. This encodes CASGLAWGGTSGPPDGNEQFF. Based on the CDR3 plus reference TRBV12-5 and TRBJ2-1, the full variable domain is DARVTQTPRHKVTEMGQEVTMRCQPILGHNTVFWYRQTMMQGLELLAYFRNRAPLDDSGMPKDRFSAEMPDATLATLKIQPSEPRDSAVYFCASGLAWGGTSGPPDGNEQFFGPGTRLTVL.

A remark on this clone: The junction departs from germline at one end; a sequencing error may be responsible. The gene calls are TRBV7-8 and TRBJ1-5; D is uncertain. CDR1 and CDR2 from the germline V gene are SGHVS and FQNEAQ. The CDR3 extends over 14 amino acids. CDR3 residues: CASSLGYSNQPQHF. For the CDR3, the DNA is TGTGCCAGCAGCTTAGGATATAGCAACCAGCCCCAGCATTTT.

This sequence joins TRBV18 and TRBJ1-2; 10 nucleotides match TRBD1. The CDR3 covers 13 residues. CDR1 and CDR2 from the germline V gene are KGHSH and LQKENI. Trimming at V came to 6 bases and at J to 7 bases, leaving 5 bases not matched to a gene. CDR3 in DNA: TGTGCCAGCTCTCCGGGACAGGGGACTGGCTACACCTTC. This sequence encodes CASSPGQGTGYTF. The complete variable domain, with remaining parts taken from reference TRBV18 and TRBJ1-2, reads NAGVMQNPRHLVRRRGQEARLRCSPMKGHSHVYWYRQLPEEGLKFMVYLQKENIIDESGMPKERFSAEFPKEGPSILRIQQVVRGDSAAYFCASSPGQGTGYTFGSGTRLTVV.

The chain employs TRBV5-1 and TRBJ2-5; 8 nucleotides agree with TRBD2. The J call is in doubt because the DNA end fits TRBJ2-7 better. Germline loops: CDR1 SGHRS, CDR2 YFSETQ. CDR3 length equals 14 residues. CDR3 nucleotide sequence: TGCGCCAGCAGCCAGGAGGGCGGGGGGTACGAGCAGTACTTC. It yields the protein CASSQEGGGYEQYF.

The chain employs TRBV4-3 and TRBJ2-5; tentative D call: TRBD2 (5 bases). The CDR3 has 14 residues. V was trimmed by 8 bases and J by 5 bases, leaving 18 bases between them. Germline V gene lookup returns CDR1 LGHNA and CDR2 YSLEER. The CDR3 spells CASDSGKTSETQYF. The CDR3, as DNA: TGCGCCAGCGACTCCGGGAAAACCTCGGAGACCCAGTACTTC.

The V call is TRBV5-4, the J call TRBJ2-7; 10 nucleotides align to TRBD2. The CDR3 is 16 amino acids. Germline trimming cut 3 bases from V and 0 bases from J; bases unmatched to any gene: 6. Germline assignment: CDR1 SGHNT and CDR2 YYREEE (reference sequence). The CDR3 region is CASSSGLAKSSYEQYF. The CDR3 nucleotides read TGTGCCAGCAGCTCGGGACTAGCGAAGAGCTCCTACGAGCAGTACTTC.

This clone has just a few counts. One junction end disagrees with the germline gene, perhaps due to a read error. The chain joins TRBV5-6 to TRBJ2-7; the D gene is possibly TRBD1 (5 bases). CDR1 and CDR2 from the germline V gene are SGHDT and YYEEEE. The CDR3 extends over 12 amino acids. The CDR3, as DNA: TGTGCCAGCAGCTTGGCCGCAGGGTCTACGCACTTC. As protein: CASSLAAGSTHF.

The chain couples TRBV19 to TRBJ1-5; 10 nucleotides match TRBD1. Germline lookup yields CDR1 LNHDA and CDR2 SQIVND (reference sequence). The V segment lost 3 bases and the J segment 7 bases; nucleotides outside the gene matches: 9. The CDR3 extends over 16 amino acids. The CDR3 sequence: CASSMIIGTGVQPQHF. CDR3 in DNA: TGTGCCAGTAGTATGATTATTGGGACAGGGGTACAGCCCCAGCATTTT.

DNA for the CDR3: TGTGCCAGCCAGGGACAGGACTCCTACAATGAGCAGTTCTTC. Its translation is CASQGQDSYNEQFF. The J gene is TRBJ2-1, the V gene TRBV5-4; 8 nucleotides agree with TRBD1. With 7 bases clipped from V and 0 bases from J, the junction kept 3 bases outside the gene matches. The CDR3 spans 14 residues. Germline V gives CDR1 SGHNT, CDR2 YYREEE (reference sequence).

The CDR3 sequence: CASSRGTGNTGELFF. The DNA of the CDR3 is TGTGCCAGCAGCCGTGGGACAGGGAACACCGGGGAGCTGTTTTTT. V usage is TRBV4-2 and J usage is TRBJ2-2, with 8 bases aligning to TRBD1. This CDR3 comprises 15 residues. V gave up 4 bases and J gave up 1 base; unmatched junction bases: 2. Germline V gene sequence: CDR1 LGHNA, CDR2 YNFKEQ.